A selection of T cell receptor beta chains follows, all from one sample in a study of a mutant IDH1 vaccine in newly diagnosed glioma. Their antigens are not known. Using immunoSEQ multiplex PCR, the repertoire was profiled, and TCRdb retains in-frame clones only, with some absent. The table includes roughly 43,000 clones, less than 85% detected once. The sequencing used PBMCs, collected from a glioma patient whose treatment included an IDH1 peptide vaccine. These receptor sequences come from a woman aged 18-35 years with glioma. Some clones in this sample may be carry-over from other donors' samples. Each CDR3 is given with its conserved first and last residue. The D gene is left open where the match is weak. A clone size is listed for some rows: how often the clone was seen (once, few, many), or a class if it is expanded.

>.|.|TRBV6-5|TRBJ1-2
CASSYLGENYGYTF
TGTGCCAGCAGTTACCTGGGGGAAAACTATGGCTACACCTTC
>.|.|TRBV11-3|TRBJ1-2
CASSNELAQGLSLANYGYTF
TGTGCCAGCAGCAACGAGCTTGCGCAGGGACTAAGTTTAGCTAACTATGGCTACACCTTC
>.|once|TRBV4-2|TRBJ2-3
CASSRPPEDTQYF
TGTGCCAGCAGCCGTCCCCCTGAGGATACGCAGTATTTT
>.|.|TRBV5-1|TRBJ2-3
CASSVKDTQYF
TGCGCCAGCAGCGTGAAGGATACGCAGTATTTT
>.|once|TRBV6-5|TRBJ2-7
CASSYGGSAYEQYF
TGTGCCAGCAGTTACGGTGGCTCTGCCTACGAGCAGTACTTC
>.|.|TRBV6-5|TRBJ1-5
CASTPRGRGRQPQHF
TGTGCCAGCACCCCCCGGGGGAGGGGTCGACAGCCCCAGCATTTT
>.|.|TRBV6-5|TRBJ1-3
CASSRAGGGTKTIYF
TGTGCCAGCAGTAGGGCGGGGGGGGGCACTAAGACCATATATTTT
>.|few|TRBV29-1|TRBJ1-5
CSVGASNQPQHF
TGCAGCGTTGGCGCCAGCAATCAGCCCCAGCATTTT
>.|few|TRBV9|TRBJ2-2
CASSVQGLNTGELFF
TGTGCCAGCAGCGTACAGGGCTTGAACACCGGGGAGCTGTTTTTT
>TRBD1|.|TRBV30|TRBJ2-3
CAWSPGQGGIPDTQYF
TGTGCCTGGAGTCCTGGACAGGGCGGAATCCCAGATACGCAGTATTTT
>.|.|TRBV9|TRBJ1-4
CASSGTGGTNEKLFF
TGTGCCAGCAGCGGAACCGGGGGAACAAATGAAAAACTGTTTTTT
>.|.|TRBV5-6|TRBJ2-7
CASSLWDPGFEQYF
TGTGCCAGCAGCTTATGGGACCCCGGCTTCGAGCAGTACTTC
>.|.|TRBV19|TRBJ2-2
CASSERQTNTGELFF
TGTGCCAGTAGTGAACGACAGACGAACACCGGGGAGCTGTTTTTT
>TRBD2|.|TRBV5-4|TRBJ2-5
CASSTGPVAGGLETQYF
TGTGCCAGCAGCACAGGACCGGTAGCGGGGGGGCTAGAGACCCAGTACTTC
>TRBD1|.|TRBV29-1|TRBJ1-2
CSDRGNGYTF
TGCAGCGACAGGGGTAATGGCTACACCTTC
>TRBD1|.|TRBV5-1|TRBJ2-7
CASSQTGGSYEQYF
TGCGCCAGCAGCCAGACAGGGGGCTCCTACGAGCAGTACTTC
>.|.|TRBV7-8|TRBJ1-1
CASSLRWDTEAFF
TGTGCCAGCAGCTTACGGTGGGACACTGAAGCTTTCTTT
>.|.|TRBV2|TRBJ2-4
CASSPGRNIQYF
TGTGCCAGCAGTCCGGGTCGAAACATTCAGTACTTC
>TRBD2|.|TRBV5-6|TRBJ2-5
CASSPAGAAGATQYF
TGTGCCAGCAGCCCGGCCGGGGCTGCGGGAGCGACCCAGTACTTC
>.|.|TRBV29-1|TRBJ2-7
CSVAGQSTGEQYF
TGCAGCGTTGCGGGACAATCGACGGGGGAGCAGTACTTC
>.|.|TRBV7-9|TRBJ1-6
CASSSDSPLHF
TGTGCCAGCAGCTCGGATTCACCCCTCCACTTT
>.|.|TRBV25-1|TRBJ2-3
CASSEYKVGGTDTQYF
TGTGCCAGCAGTGAATATAAGGTTGGAGGCACAGATACGCAGTATTTT
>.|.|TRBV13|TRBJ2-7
CASSFVRGQQYF
TGTGCCAGCAGCTTCGTACGGGGCCAGCAGTACTTC
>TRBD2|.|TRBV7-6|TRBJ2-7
CASSLGGSFYEQYF
TGTGCCAGCAGCTTGGGCGGGAGCTTCTACGAGCAGTACTTC
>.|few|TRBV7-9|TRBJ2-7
CASSLVQSYEQYF
TGTGCCAGCAGCTTAGTTCAGTCCTACGAGCAGTACTTC
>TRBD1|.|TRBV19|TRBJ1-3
CATLRDRYSGNTIYF
TGTGCCACTTTAAGGGACAGATACTCTGGAAACACCATATATTTT
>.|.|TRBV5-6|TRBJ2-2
CASNLVWGSVTGELFF
TGTGCCAGCAACCTTGTATGGGGGAGCGTCACCGGGGAGCTGTTTTTT
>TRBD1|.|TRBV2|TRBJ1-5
CASSAGTGGRPQHF
TGTGCCAGCAGTGCGGGGACAGGCGGGAGGCCCCAGCATTTT
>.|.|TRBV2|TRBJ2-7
CASSPRPRTYEQYF
TGTGCCAGCAGTCCCCGGCCTCGCACCTACGAGCAGTACTTC
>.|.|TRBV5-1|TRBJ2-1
CASSLDLLPNNEQFF
TGCGCCAGCAGCTTGGATCTCCTACCGAACAATGAGCAGTTCTTC
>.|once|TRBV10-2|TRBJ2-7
CASSDLVSVAEQYF
TGCGCCAGCAGTGATTTGGTGTCCGTGGCCGAGCAGTACTTC
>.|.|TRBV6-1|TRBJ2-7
CASSEGRREQYF
TGTGCCAGCAGTGAAGGGCGGAGAGAGCAGTACTTC
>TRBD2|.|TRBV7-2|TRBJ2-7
CASSLRLAGGYEQYF
TGTGCCAGCAGCTTAAGACTAGCGGGGGGCTACGAGCAGTACTTC
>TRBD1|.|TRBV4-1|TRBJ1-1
CASSQGTGGNTEAFF
TGCGCCAGCAGCCAGGGGACAGGGGGCAACACTGAAGCTTTCTTT
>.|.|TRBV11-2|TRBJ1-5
CASSLEGYSNQPQHF
TGTGCCAGCAGCTTAGAGGGGTACAGCAATCAGCCCCAGCATTTT
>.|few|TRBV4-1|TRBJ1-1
CASRRAANTEAFF
TGCGCCAGCAGGAGAGCAGCGAACACTGAAGCTTTCTTT
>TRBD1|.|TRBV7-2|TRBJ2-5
CASRNTGGVDTQYF
TGTGCCAGCAGGAATACAGGGGGCGTAGACACCCAGTACTTC
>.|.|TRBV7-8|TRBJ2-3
CASSREGRRTDTQYF
TGTGCCAGCAGCCGAGAAGGGCGGCGGACAGATACGCAGTATTTT
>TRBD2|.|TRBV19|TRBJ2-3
CASTGRLAGGKDTQYF
TGTGCCAGTACTGGGAGACTAGCGGGAGGAAAAGATACGCAGTATTTT
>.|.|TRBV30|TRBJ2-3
CAWTLGASSDTQYF
TGTGCCTGGACCCTCGGGGCTAGCAGTGATACGCAGTATTTT
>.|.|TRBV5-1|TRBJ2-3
CASSLRTPILGSYTDTQYF
TGCGCCAGCAGCTTGAGGACCCCAATCTTAGGATCTTACACAGATACGCAGTATTTT
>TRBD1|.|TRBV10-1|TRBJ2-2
CASSRDSANTGELFF
TGCGCCAGCAGTCGGGACAGCGCGAACACCGGGGAGCTGTTTTTT
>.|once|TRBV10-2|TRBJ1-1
CASSEWSENTEAFF
TGCGCCAGCAGTGAATGGTCAGAGAACACTGAAGCTTTCTTT
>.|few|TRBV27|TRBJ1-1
CASSWGGGNTEAFF
TGTGCCAGCAGTTGGGGGGGAGGGAACACTGAAGCTTTCTTT
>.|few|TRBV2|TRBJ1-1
CASSYASNTEAFF
TGTGCCAGCAGCTACGCGTCGAACACTGAAGCTTTCTTT
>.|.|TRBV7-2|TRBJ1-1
CASSLGGRVYRNTEAFF
TGTGCCAGCAGCTTAGGAGGCAGGGTATATCGGAACACTGAAGCTTTCTTT
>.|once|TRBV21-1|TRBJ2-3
CASSEAALGGTTDTQYF
TGTGCCAGCAGCGAGGCAGCCCTTGGGGGGACAACAGATACGCAGTATTTT
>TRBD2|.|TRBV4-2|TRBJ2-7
CASSQASGGVYEQYF
TGTGCCAGCAGCCAAGCTAGCGGGGGAGTTTACGAGCAGTACTTC